This TCR beta chain was observed in a study of T cell clones after liver transplantation. In the study overall: In this trial, immunosuppression withdrawal was attempted within 2 years of liver transplant. Study results and caveats: Graft donor-reactive T cells may have migrated into the graft rather than being deleted. The donor-reactive repertoire was only partly measurable in a couple of subjects, lacking donor cells.

With respect to this clone: As yet, its antigen is unknown.

The protocol was immunoSEQ multiplex PCR, while the TCRdb copy is restricted to in-frame clones and leaves out a portion. The table shows fewer than 45,000 clones, with 70% to 90% occurring only once. The germline V and J ends were trimmed by 5 bases and 1 base, with 15 bases remaining between them. CDR1 is LNHDA and CDR2 is SQIVND in the germline V gene (reference sequence). The CDR3 runs 17 residues. The receptor was isolated from a human patient who received a liver transplant. These T cells may partly come from the graft donor. This sequence joins TRBV19 and TRBJ2-6; the D gene is possibly TRBD1 (6 bases). Here the sequenced sample was CD4+ T cells from blood, taken 24 months after liver transplant. The CDR3 region is CASSRGQLGSGANVLTF. CDR3 nucleotide sequence: TGTGCCAGTAGTCGTGGACAGCTAGGATCTGGGGCCAACGTCCTGACTTTC.